The next 17 T cell receptor beta chains were all read from a single sample in a study of cytomegalovirus exposure and HLA in healthy donors. Primers: 60 Vbeta forward and 13 Jbeta reverse. Produced via immunoSEQ multiplex PCR; TCRdb's table is partial and in-frame only. The sample lists some 150,000 clones, roughly two thirds occurring once. Sequencing was performed on PBMCs. These receptors came from a woman aged 25 to 39 in good health and CMV-seronegative.

This chain uses TRBV10-2 with TRBJ1-5; maybe TRBD1 (6 bases). The CDR3 totals 13 residues. The germline gives CDR1 WSHSY, CDR2 SAAADI. The V end was cut by 7 bases, the J end by 7 bases, with 14 bases between. CDR3 region: CASIQGSGQPQHF. As DNA, the CDR3 is TGCGCCAGCATACAGGGTTCCGGGCAGCCCCAGCATTTT.

The chain recombines TRBV10-3 with TRBJ2-7, with 8 bases matching TRBD1. V was clipped by 0 bases and J by 6 bases; unmatched bases: 4. Looked up from germline, CDR1 is ENHRY and CDR2 is SYGVKD. CDR3 length: 14 residues. CDR3 sequence (DNA): TGTGCCATCAGTGAGTCTGACAGGGGCGTCGAGCAGTACTTC. Translated, it gives CAISESDRGVEQYF.

This sequence joins TRBV19 and TRBJ2-7; D is uncertain. Germline V gene sequence: CDR1 LNHDA, CDR2 SQIVND (reference sequence). Trimming left V 5 bases short and J 6 bases short, with 14 bases between. CDR3 size: 13 residues. CDR3 bases: TGTGCCAGTAGTCCCGCCCACTCGCCCGAGCAGTACTTC. Translated: CASSPAHSPEQYF.

J is TRBJ1-3 and V is TRBV28; D call uncertain. Germline CDR1 reads MDHEN; CDR2 reads SYDVKM. The CDR3 is 15 residues long. Trimming took off 2 bases at V and 0 bases at J, with 8 bases between the two ends. CDR3: CASSLLQSSGNTIYF. The CDR3 bases are TGTGCCAGCAGTTTACTACAGAGCTCTGGAAACACCATATATTTT.

The chain recombines TRBV7-2 with TRBJ1-2; D gene unclear. Germline V lookup: CDR1 SGHTA, CDR2 FQGNSA. V gave up 2 bases and J gave up 7 bases, with 11 bases separating them. This CDR3 region has 13 residues. As DNA, the CDR3 is TGTGCCAGCAGCTTATACGGGGAGGGTGGCTACACCTTC. It encodes CASSLYGEGGYTF.

The chain uses TRBV4-1 and TRBJ2-1, with a weak D call TRBD1 (5 bases). The germline V gene encodes CDR1 MGHRA and CDR2 YSYEKL. This CDR3 region has 15 residues. Trimming removed 4 bases at V and 0 bases at J, with 10 bases between. CDR3 residues: CASSLTVSSYNEQFF. CDR3 nucleotides: TGCGCCAGCAGCCTGACAGTTAGCTCCTACAATGAGCAGTTCTTC.

The chain combines TRBV7-3 with TRBJ2-2; possible D gene TRBD2, 5 bases. The V end was cut by 5 bases, the J end by 4 bases, with 11 bases between. The germline V gene encodes CDR1 SGHTA and CDR2 FQGTGA. The CDR3 spans 14 residues. The CDR3 coding sequence is TGTGCCAGCAGCCCCCCGGAGGCCACCGGGGAGCTGTTTTTT. Protein sequence: CASSPPEATGELFF. The entire variable domain, with the rest obtained from reference TRBV7-3 and TRBJ2-2, is as follows: GAGVSQTPSNKVTEKGKYVELRCDPISGHTALYWYRQSLGQGPEFLIYFQGTGAADDSGLPNDRFFAVRPEGSVSTLKIQRTERGDSAVYLCASSPPEATGELFFGEGSRLTVL.

This chain uses TRBV30 with TRBJ2-7, with 9 nucleotides matching TRBD1. J was trimmed by 6 bases and V by 4 bases; bases with no gene match: 10. CDR1 GTSNPN and CDR2 SVGIG come from the germline V gene (reference sequence). CDR3 length equals 14 residues. CDR3 sequence: CAWTKRDRVSEQYF. The CDR3 DNA sequence: TGTGCCTGGACTAAAAGGGACAGGGTTAGCGAGCAGTACTTC.

This chain uses TRBV18 with TRBJ1-1; no clear D gene. Trimming removed 4 bases at V and 0 bases at J, with 6 bases between. CDR3 length equals 13 residues. The germline V gene has CDR1 KGHSH and CDR2 LQKENI. CDR3 amino acids: CASSRVLNTEAFF. In DNA, the CDR3 is TGTGCCAGCTCACGAGTGCTGAACACTGAAGCTTTCTTT.

This chain joins TRBV7-6 and TRBJ2-5, with 7 bases identical to TRBD1. Trimming at V came to 1 base and at J to 4 bases, leaving 0 bases not matched to a gene. Germline V gene sequence: CDR1 SGHVS, CDR2 FNYEAQ. The CDR3 extends over 13 amino acids. The CDR3 nucleotides are TGTGCCAGCAGCTTAGACAGGGGAGAGACCCAGTACTTC. This sequence encodes CASSLDRGETQYF.

The chain carries TRBV4-3 and TRBJ2-5; 7 positions agree with TRBD1. TRBJ2-7 explains the end of the DNA better; the J call may be wrong. Per the germline V gene, CDR1 is LGHNA and CDR2 is YSLEER. This CDR3 comprises 15 residues. DNA of the CDR3: TGCGCCAGCAGCCGAGGGACAGTTTTATCCTACGAGCAGTACTTC. It translates to CASSRGTVLSYEQYF.

Regarding this clone: Germline and junction disagree at one end, which may indicate a read error. Other nucleotide sequences from this sample produce the same CDR3. The genes are TRBV7-6 and TRBJ1-4; D may be TRBD1 (6 bases). Germline loops: CDR1 SGHVS, CDR2 FNYEAQ. The CDR3 is 18 residues long. The CDR3 is CASSSQQGNIATNEKLFF. DNA for the CDR3: TGTGCCAGCAGTTCACAACAGGGAAATATCGCAACTAATGAGAAACTGTTTTTT.

The count of this clone is one. This rearrangement joins TRBV28 to TRBJ2-4; D gene uncertain. This CDR3 is 13 amino acids long. V lost 3 bases and J 0 bases, leaving 3 bases between the germline ends. CDR1 is MDHEN and CDR2 is SYDVKM in the germline V gene. This chain's CDR3 is CASSFIAKNIQYF. For the CDR3, the DNA is TGTGCCAGCAGTTTCATAGCCAAAAACATTCAGTACTTC.

The rearrangement uses TRBV28 and TRBJ2-1; the D is unclear. CDR3 length: 13 amino acids. Germline V gives CDR1 MDHEN, CDR2 SYDVKM. Between the trimmed V and J ends, which lost 5 bases and 0 bases, there was a span of 5 bases. The CDR3 protein is CASSPISYNEQFF. The CDR3 nucleotides are TGTGCCAGCAGTCCAATCTCCTACAATGAGCAGTTCTTC.

The chain uses TRBV9 and TRBJ2-7; weak D call: TRBD1 (6 bases). The CDR3 extends over 14 amino acids. V was pared by 4 bases and J by 3 bases, with 14 bases between. CDR1 is SGDLS, CDR2 YYNGEE, per germline. CDR3 DNA sequence: TGTGCCAGCAGCCCCCGGACAGCCAACTACGAGCAGTACTTC. Amino acids: CASSPRTANYEQYF.

V gene TRBV6-4 combines with J gene TRBJ2-7; 9 bases are a match to TRBD2. With V trimmed by 5 bases and J by 6 bases, 5 bases remained unmatched. Germline lookup yields CDR1 MRHNA and CDR2 SNTAGT. CDR3 size: 13 residues. The CDR3 bases are TGTGCCAGCAGTCAACGTAGCGGGAGCGAGCAGTACTTC. This sequence encodes CASSQRSGSEQYF.

The rearrangement joins TRBV4-2 to TRBJ1-1, with D possibly matching TRBD1 (6 bases). Germline V gene lookup returns CDR1 LGHNA and CDR2 YNFKEQ. Trimming removed 0 bases at V and 5 bases at J, with 10 bases between. This CDR3 is built from 14 residues. DNA of the CDR3: TGTGCCAGCAGCCAAGAACAGGGTTGGACTGAAGCTTTCTTT. Amino acid sequence: CASSQEQGWTEAFF.